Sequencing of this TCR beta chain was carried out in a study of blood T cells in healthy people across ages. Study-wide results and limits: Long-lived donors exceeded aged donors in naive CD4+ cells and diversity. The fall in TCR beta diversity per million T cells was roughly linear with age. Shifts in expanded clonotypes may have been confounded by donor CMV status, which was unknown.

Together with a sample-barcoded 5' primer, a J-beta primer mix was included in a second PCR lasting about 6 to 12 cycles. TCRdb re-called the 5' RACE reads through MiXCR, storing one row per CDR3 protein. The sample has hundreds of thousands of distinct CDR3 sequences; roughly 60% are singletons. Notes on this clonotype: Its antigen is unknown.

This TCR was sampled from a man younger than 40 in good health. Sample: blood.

DNA for the CDR3: TGCAGCGTTAGGGGACAGGGGCTACAAGAGACCCAGTACTTC. Its translation: CSVRGQGLQETQYF. V is TRBV29-1 and J is TRBJ2-5; 10 nucleotides line up with TRBD1. The V segment lost 5 bases and the J segment 2 bases; nucleotides outside the gene matches: 5. Germline values: CDR1 SQVTM, CDR2 ANQGSEA. The CDR3 runs 14 residues.